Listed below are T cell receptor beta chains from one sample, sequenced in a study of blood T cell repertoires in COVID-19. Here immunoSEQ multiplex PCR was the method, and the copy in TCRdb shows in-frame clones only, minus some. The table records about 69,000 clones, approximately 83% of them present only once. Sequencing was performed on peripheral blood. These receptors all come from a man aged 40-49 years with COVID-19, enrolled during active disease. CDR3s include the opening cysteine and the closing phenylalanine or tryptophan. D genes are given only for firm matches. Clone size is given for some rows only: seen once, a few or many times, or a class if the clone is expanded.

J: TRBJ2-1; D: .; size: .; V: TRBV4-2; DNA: TGTGCCAGCAGCCAAGCGGGGGGACAGGTTAGCTATGAGCAGTTCTTC; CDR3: CASSQAGGQVSYEQFF
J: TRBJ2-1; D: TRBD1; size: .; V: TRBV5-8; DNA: TGTGCCAGCAGCTTGGTGGGACAGGGGGCGGTGAGCTCCTACAATGAGCAGTTCTTC; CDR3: CASSLVGQGAVSSYNEQFF
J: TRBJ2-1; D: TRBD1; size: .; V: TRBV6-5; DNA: TGTGCCAGCAGTTCTCCCGGGACAGGATATGAGCAGTTCTTC; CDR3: CASSSPGTGYEQFF
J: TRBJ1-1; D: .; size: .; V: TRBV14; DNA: TGTGCCAGCAGCCACACCACGTCGGGGGGGACTGAAGCTTTCTTT; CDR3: CASSHTTSGGTEAFF
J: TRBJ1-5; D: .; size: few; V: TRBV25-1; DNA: TGTGCCTCCGGGGGACCACTAAATCAGCCCCAGCATTTT; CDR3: CASGGPLNQPQHF
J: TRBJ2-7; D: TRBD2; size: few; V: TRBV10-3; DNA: TGTGCCATCGGGAGCCCGGGACTAGCGGGGGAGCAGTACTTC; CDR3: CAIGSPGLAGEQYF
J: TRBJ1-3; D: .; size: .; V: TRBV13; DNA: TGTGCCAGCAGCTTAGCGGGGGTTCCCGGAAACACCATATATTTT; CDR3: CASSLAGVPGNTIYF
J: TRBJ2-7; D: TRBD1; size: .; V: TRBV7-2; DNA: TGTGCCAGCAGCTTAGGGGGACAGGGGGGGACCTACGAGCAGTACTTC; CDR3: CASSLGGQGGTYEQYF
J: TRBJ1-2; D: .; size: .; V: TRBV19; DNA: TGTGCCAGTCCCCCCTGTGGCTACACCTTC; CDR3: CASPPCGYTF
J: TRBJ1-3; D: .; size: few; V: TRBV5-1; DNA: TGCGCCAGCAGCCCAGGCTTCTCTGGAAACACCATATATTTT; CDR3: CASSPGFSGNTIYF
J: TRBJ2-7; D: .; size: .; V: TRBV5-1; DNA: TGCGCCAGCAGCTTGCGACACCCCACCTACGAGCAGTACTTC; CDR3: CASSLRHPTYEQYF
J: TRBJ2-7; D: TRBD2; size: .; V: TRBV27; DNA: TGTGCCAGCAGCCCAGAGATTAGCGGGGGGGTAGTCTCCTACGAGCAGTACTTC; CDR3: CASSPEISGGVVSYEQYF
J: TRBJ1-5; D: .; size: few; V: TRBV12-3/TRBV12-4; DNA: TGTGCCACCACGGGGGGGAGGGGAGGGCCCCAGCATTTT; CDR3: CATTGGRGGPQHF
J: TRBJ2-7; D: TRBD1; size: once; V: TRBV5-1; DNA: TGCGCCAGCAGCCCGGACAGGGCGGAAGAGCAGTACTTC; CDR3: CASSPDRAEEQYF
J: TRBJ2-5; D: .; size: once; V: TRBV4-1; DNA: TGCGCCAGCAGCCTCCTTCGGGGGGCCTGGGAGACCCAGTACTTC; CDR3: CASSLLRGAWETQYF
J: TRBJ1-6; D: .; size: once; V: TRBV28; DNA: TGTGCCAGCAGCACAGAACAGGGCCCGAATTCACCCCTCCACTTT; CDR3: CASSTEQGPNSPLHF
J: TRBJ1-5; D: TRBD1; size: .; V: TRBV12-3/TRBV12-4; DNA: TGTGCCAGCAGTTGGACAGGGGAGCAGCCCCAGCATTTT; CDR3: CASSWTGEQPQHF
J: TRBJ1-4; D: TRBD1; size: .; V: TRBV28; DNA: TGTGCCAGCATTCACAGGGGGCTCGATAATGAAAAACTGTTTTTT; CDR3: CASIHRGLDNEKLFF
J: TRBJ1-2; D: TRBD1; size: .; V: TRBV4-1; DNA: TGCGCCAGCAGCCAACTCGGACAGGGCTATGGCTACACCTTC; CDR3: CASSQLGQGYGYTF
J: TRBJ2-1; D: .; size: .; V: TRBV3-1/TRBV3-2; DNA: TGTGCCAGCAGCCGAGCCGGGGGAAGCTCCTACAATGAGCAGTTCTTC; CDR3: CASSRAGGSSYNEQFF
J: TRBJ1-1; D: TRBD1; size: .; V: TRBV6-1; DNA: TGTGCCAGCAGTGGGAGGACAGGGCGCATCGCAAAAGAAGCTTTCTTT; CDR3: CASSGRTGRIAKEAFF
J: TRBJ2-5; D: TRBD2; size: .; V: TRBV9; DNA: TGTGCCAGCAGCGCCGGACTAGCGGGGGCAAACGGGGAGACCCAGTACTTC; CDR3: CASSAGLAGANGETQYF
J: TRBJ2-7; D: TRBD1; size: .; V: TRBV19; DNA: TGTGCCAGTAGTAGCGACAGGGTCGGCGAGCAGTACTTC; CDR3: CASSSDRVGEQYF
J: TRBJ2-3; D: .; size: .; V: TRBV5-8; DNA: TGTGCCAGCAGCTTGGTGGTATTTCAAGGCAGGGTCAGCACAGATACGCAGTATTTT; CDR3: CASSLVVFQGRVSTDTQYF
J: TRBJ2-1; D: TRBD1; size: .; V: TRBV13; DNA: TGTGCCAGCAGCGTCCCGGGACAGGCCAGGCATGAGCAGTTCTTC; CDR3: CASSVPGQARHEQFF
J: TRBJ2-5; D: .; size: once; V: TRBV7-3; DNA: TGTGCCAGCAGCCCCCGACATCAAGAGACCCAGTACTTC; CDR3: CASSPRHQETQYF
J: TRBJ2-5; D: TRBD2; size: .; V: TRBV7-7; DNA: TGTGCCAGCACCCTGGGACTAGCGGGGGGCGGGGAGACCCAGTACTTC; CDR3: CASTLGLAGGGETQYF
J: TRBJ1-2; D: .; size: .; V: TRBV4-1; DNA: TGCGCCAGCAGCCAAGCTGGAGGGGACCCATATGGCTACACCTTC; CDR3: CASSQAGGDPYGYTF
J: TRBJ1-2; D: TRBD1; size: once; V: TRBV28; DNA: TGTGCCAGCAGGCCATCAGGGGGCTATGGCTACACCTTC; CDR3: CASRPSGGYGYTF
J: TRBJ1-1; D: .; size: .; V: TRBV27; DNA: TGTGCCAGAAGGGGCAGGGGCCTAACTGAAGCTTTCTTT; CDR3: CARRGRGLTEAFF
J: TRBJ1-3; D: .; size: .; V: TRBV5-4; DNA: TGTGCCAGCAGCTTGGACATTTCTGGAAACACCATATATTTT; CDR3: CASSLDISGNTIYF
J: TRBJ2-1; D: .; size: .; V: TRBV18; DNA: TGTGCCAGCTCCAACAGGGAGAGCTCCTACAATGAGCAGTTCTTC; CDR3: CASSNRESSYNEQFF
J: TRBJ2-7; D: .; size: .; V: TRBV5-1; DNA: TGCGCCAGCAGCCCCGACAGGACCCCCTACGAGCAGTACTTC; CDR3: CASSPDRTPYEQYF
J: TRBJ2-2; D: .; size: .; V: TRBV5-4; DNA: TGTGCCAGCAGCCTCGGGGGCGGGAGTAACACCGGGGAGCTGTTTTTT; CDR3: CASSLGGGSNTGELFF
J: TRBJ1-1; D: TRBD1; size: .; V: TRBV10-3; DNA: TGTGCCATCAGTCGACAGGGGCGGAACACTGAAGCTTTCTTT; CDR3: CAISRQGRNTEAFF
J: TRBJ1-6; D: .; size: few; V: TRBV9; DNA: TGTGCCAGCAGCCCTCGACAGGATTCACCCCTCCACTTT; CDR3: CASSPRQDSPLHF
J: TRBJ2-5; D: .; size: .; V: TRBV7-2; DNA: TGTGCCAGCAGCTCCCAGTACCAAGAGACCCAGTACTTC; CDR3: CASSSQYQETQYF
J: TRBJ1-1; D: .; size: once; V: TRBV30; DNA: TGTGCCTGGAGTCAACAGGGGAACACTGAAGCTTTCTTT; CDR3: CAWSQQGNTEAFF
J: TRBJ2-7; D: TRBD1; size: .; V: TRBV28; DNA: TGTGCCAGCAGTTCACCGGACAGGCGTGGGTCCTACGAGCAGTACTTC; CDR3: CASSSPDRRGSYEQYF
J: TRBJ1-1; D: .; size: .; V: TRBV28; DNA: TGTGCCAGCAGTTCCCATGGGGCCCTTGACACTGAAGCTTTCTTT; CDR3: CASSSHGALDTEAFF
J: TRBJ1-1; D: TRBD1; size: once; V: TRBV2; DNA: TGTGCCAGTCAGTACGGGACAGGACCCAACACTGAAGCTTTCTTT; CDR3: CASQYGTGPNTEAFF
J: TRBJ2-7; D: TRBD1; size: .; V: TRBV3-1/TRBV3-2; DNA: TGTGCCAGCAGCCTGGGACAGGCGGACGAGCAGTACTTC; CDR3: CASSLGQADEQYF
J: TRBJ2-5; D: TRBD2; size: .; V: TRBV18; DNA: TGTGCCAGCTCACCACCTGGTAGCGTCCGGGAGGGTGGATTCCAAGAGACCCAGTACTTC; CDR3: CASSPPGSVREGGFQETQYF
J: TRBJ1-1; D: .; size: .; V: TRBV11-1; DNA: TGTGCCAGCAGTCCCCACGACATTGGCTTGAACACTGAAGCTTTCTTT; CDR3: CASSPHDIGLNTEAFF
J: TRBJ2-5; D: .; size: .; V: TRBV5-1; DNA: TGCGCCAGCAGCACCGGACAGAAAGAGACCCAGTACTTC; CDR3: CASSTGQKETQYF
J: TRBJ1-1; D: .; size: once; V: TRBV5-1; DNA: TGCGCCAGCTCCTACTCCAGGGGAGACACTGAAGCTTTCTTT; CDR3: CASSYSRGDTEAFF
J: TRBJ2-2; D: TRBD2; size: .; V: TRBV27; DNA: TGTGCCAGCAGTCCCGCGGGAGGGGGCGGTACCGGGGAGCTGTTTTTT; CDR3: CASSPAGGGGTGELFF
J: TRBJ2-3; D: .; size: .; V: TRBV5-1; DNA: TGCGCCAGCAGCGTCGCCCTCAGGGATACGCAGTATTTT; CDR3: CASSVALRDTQYF
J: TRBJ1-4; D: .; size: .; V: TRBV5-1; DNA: TGCGCCAGCAGCTTGACGGGAGGTCGGAATGAAAAACTGTTTTTT; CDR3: CASSLTGGRNEKLFF
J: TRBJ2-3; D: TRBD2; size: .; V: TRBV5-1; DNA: TGCGCCAGCGCGAACCCCACGGGACTAGCGGGGTCCACAGATACGCAGTATTTT; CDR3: CASANPTGLAGSTDTQYF
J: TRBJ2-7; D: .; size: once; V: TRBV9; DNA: TGTGCCAGCAGCGTAGGGTGGTCAGGGGCCTACGAGCAGTACTTC; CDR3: CASSVGWSGAYEQYF
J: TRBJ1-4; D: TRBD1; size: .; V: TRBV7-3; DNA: TGTGCCAGCAGCAAACAGGGACAGAATGAAAAACTGTTTTTT; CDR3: CASSKQGQNEKLFF
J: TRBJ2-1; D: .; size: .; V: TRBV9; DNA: TGTGCCAGCAGCCGAAACAGTTTCGGTGAGCAGTTCTTC; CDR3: CASSRNSFGEQFF
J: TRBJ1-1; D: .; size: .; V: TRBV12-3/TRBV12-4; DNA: TGTGCCAGCAGTTTAGCGACAACAGCGGGAGCTTTCTTT; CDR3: CASSLATTAGAFF
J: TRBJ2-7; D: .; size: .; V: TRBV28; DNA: TGTGCCAGCAGTTTAGGCCGCTACGAGCAGTACTTC; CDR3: CASSLGRYEQYF
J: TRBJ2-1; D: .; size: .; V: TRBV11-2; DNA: TGTGCCAGCAGCTTAGATTGGTTAGACTTTTCCTCCTACAATGAGCAGTTCTTC; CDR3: CASSLDWLDFSSYNEQFF
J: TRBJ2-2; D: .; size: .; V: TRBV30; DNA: TGTGCCTGGAGTGTACTAGGAGGCGGGGAGCTGTTTTTT; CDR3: CAWSVLGGGELFF
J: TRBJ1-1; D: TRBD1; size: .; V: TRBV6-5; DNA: TGTGCCAGCACCTTCCCGGGGGCCAGGGGGAATGAAGCTTTCTTT; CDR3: CASTFPGARGNEAFF
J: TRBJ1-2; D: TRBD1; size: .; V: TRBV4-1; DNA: TGCGCCAGCAGCCAAGTGGGGAGGAAGGACAGGGGTTTGTTTGGCTACACCTTC; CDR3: CASSQVGRKDRGLFGYTF